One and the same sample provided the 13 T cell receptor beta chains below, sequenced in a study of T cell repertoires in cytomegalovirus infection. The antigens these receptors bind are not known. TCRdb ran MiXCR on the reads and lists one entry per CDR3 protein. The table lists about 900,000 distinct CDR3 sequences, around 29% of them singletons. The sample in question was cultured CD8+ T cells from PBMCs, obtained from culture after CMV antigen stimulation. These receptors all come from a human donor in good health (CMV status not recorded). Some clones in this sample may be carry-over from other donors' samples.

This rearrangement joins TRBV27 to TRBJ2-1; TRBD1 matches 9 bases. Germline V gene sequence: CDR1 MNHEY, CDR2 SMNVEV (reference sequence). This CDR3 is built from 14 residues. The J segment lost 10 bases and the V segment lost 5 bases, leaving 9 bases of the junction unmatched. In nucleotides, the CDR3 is TGTGCCAGCAGTGTCGGGACAGGGTTCTGGGAGCAGTTCTTC. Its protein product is CASSVGTGFWEQFF.

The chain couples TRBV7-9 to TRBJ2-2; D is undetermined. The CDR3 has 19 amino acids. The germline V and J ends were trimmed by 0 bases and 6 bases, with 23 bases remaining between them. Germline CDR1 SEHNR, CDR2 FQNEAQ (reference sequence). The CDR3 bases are TGTGCCAGCAGCTTAGCCCGTATCCCTCCGACCAAATTAGCCGGGGAGCTGTTTTTT. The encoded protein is CASSLARIPPTKLAGELFF.

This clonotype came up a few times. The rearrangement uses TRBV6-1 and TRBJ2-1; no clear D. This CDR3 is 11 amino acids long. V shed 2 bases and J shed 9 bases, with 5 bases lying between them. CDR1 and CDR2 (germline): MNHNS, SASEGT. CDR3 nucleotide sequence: TGTGCCAGCAGTGAAACGGTTGAGCAGTTCTTC. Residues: CASSETVEQFF.

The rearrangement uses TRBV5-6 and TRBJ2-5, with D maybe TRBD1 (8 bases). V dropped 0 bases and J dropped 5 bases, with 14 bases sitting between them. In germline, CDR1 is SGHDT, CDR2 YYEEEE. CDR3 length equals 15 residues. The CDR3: CASSLETGGDETQYF. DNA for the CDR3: TGTGCCAGCAGCTTGGAAACAGGGGGGGATGAGACCCAGTACTTC.

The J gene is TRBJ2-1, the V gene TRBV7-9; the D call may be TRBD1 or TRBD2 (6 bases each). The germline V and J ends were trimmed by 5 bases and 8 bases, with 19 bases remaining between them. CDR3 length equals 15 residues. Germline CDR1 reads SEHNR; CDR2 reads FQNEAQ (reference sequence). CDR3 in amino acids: CASSPSRGPVHEQFF. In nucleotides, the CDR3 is TGTGCCAGCAGCCCAAGCCGGGGGCCCGTCCATGAGCAGTTCTTC.

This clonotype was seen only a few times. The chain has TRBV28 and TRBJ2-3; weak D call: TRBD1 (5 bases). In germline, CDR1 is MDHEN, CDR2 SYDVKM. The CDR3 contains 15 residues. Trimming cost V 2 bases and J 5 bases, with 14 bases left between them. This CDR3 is CASSLPRGVGDTQYF. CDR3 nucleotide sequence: TGTGCCAGCAGTTTACCAAGGGGCGTGGGAGATACGCAGTATTTT.

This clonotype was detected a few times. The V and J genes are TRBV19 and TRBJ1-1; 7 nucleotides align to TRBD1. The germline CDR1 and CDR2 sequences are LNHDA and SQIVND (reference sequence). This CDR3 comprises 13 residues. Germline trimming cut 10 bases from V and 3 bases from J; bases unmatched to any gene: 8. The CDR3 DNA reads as TGTGCCACCAGGGGGAGGGAAGACACTGAAGCTTTCTTT. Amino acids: CATRGREDTEAFF.

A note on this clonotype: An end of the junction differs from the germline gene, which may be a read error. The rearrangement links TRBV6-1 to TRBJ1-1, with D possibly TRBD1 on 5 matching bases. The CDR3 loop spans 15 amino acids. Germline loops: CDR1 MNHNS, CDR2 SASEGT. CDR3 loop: CASTAPEGRYTEASF. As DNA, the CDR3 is TGTGCCAGCACCGCCCCCGAGGGGAGATACACTGAAGCTTCCTTT.

CDR3 nucleotides: TGTGCCAGCAGCTCGACTAGCGTAGGAGATACGCAGTATTTT. Its translation: CASSSTSVGDTQYF. The chain joins TRBV7-3 to TRBJ2-3, with 8 bases identical to TRBD2. This CDR3 spans 14 amino acids. The J segment lost 5 bases and the V segment lost 4 bases, leaving 5 bases of the junction unmatched. Germline V lookup: CDR1 SGHTA, CDR2 FQGTGA.

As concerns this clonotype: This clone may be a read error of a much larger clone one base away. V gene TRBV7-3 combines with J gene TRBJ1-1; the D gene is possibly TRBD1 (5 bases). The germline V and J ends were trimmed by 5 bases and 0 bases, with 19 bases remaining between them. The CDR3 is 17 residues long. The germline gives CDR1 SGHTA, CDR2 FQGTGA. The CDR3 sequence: CASSPSVGASMNTEAFF. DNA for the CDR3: TGTGCCAGCAGCCCGTCAGTCGGGGCTAGCATGAACACTGAAGCTTTCTTT.

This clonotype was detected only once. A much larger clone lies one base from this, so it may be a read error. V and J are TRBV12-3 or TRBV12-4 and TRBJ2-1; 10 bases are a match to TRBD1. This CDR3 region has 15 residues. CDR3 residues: CASSTGTGVYNKQFF. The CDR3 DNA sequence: TGTGCCAGCAGTACCGGGACAGGGGTTTACAATAAGCAGTTCTTC.

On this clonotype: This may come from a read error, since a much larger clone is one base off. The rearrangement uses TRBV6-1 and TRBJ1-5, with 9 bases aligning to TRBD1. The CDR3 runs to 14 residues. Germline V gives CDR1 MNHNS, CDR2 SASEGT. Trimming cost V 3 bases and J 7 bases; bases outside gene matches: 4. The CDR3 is CASSDTGGDQPQHF. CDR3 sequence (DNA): TGTGCCAGCAGTGATACAGGGGGCGACCAGCCCCAGCATTTT.

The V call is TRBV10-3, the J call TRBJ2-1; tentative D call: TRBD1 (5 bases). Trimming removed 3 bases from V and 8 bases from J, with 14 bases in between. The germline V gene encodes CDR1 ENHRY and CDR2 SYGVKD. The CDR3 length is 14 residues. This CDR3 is CAISDSRQGDEQFF. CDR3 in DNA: TGTGCCATCAGTGATTCCCGCCAGGGTGATGAGCAGTTCTTC.